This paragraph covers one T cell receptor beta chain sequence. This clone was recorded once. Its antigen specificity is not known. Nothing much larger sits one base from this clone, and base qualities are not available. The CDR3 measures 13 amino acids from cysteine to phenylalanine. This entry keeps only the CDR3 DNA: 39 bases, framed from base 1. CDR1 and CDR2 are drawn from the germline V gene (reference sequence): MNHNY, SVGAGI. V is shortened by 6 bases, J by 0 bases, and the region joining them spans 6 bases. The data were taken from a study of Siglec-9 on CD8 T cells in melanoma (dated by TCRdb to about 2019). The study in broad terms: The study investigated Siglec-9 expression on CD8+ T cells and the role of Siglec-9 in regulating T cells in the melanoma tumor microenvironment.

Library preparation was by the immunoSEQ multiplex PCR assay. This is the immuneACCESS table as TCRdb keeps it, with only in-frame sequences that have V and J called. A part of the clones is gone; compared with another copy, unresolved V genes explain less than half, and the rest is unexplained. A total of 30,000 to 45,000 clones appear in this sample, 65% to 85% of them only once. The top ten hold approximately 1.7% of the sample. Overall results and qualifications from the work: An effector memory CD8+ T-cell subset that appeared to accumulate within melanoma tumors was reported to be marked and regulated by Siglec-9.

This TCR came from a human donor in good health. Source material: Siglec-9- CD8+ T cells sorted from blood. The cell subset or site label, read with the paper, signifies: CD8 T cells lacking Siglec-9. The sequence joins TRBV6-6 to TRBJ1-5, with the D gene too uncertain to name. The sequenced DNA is TGTGCCAGCAGAGCAGTTAGCAATCAGCCCCAGCATTTT. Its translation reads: CASRAVSNQPQHF.